This entry is about one T cell receptor (beta chain). The sample is drawn from a study of blood T cell repertoires in COVID-19. Turning to the study itself: From T cells, B-cell-depleted T cells, or PBMCs came the material, which was cDNA or gDNA.

Using immunoSEQ multiplex PCR, the repertoire was profiled, and TCRdb retains in-frame clones only, with some absent. The sample has over 200,000 clones; roughly nine tenths are singletons. Source material: PBMCs or T cells enriched from blood (not recorded which). The sequence was obtained from a woman between 50 and 59 years old in a cohort exposed to, infected with or recovered from COVID-19 (not recorded which).

The CDR3 reads CASSLRGWNIQYF. In DNA form, the CDR3 reads TGTGCCAGCAGCTTGCGGGGGTGGAACATTCAGTACTTC. This sequence joins TRBV7-2 and TRBJ2-4, with 7 bases aligning to TRBD2. V dropped 3 bases and J dropped 7; count of bases not matched to a gene: 3. CDR3 size: 13 residues. Germline V CDR1 and CDR2: SGHTA, FQGNSA.